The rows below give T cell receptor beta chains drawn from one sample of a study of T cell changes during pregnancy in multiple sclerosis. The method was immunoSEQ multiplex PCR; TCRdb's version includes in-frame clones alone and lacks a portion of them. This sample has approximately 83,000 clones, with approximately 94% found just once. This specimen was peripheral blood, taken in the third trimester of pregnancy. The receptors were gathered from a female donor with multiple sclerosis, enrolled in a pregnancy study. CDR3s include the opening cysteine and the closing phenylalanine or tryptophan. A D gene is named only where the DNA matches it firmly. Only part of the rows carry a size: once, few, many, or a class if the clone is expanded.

CDR3 DNA: TGTGCCAGCTCACCGTCAGGGTTATACGAGCAGTACTTC; CDR3 protein: CASSPSGLYEQYF; clone size: .; V gene: TRBV18; D gene: .; J gene: TRBJ2-7
CDR3 DNA: TGTGCCAGCAGCTTTGGACAGGGCCCTTTTGCGGGCGAAGCTTTCTTT; CDR3 protein: CASSFGQGPFAGEAFF; clone size: .; V gene: TRBV5-6; D gene: TRBD1; J gene: TRBJ1-1
CDR3 DNA: TGTGCCAGCAGCTTAGTGGGACTAGCGGCCTACGAGCAGTACTTC; CDR3 protein: CASSLVGLAAYEQYF; clone size: .; V gene: TRBV7-8; D gene: TRBD2; J gene: TRBJ2-7
CDR3 DNA: TGTGCCAGCAGCTTACACAGGACCTTAGCGGGAGGGTTCCCCTACGAGCAGTACTTC; CDR3 protein: CASSLHRTLAGGFPYEQYF; clone size: .; V gene: TRBV13; D gene: TRBD2; J gene: TRBJ2-7
CDR3 DNA: TGCGCCAGCAGCTTGGACTCCAGGGGACGTGGGGCCAACGTCCTGACTTTC; CDR3 protein: CASSLDSRGRGANVLTF; clone size: .; V gene: TRBV5-1; D gene: .; J gene: TRBJ2-6
CDR3 DNA: TGTGCCAGCAGCCCCTCACTAGCGGGAGCTGCAGATACGCAGTATTTT; CDR3 protein: CASSPSLAGAADTQYF; clone size: .; V gene: TRBV7-3; D gene: TRBD2; J gene: TRBJ2-3
CDR3 DNA: TGTGCCAGTAGTATAGGGGACAGGGGGCAAAATGAGCAGTTCTTC; CDR3 protein: CASSIGDRGQNEQFF; clone size: .; V gene: TRBV19; D gene: TRBD1; J gene: TRBJ2-1
CDR3 DNA: TGTGCCAGCAGCTTGGCCGGTAGCGGGAGAGGAGAGACCCAGTACTTC; CDR3 protein: CASSLAGSGRGETQYF; clone size: .; V gene: TRBV5-8; D gene: TRBD2; J gene: TRBJ2-5
CDR3 DNA: TGTGCCAGCGGACTTGTGGGACTAGCGTCCAATGAGCAGTTCTTC; CDR3 protein: CASGLVGLASNEQFF; clone size: .; V gene: TRBV28; D gene: TRBD2; J gene: TRBJ2-1
CDR3 DNA: TGTGCCAGCAGTAGCCGTCGACAGGGTGCTGGCTACACCTTC; CDR3 protein: CASSSRRQGAGYTF; clone size: .; V gene: TRBV6-5; D gene: TRBD1; J gene: TRBJ1-2
CDR3 DNA: TGTGCCAGCACTGGAGCGGGAGTCCCCGGGGCCAACGTCCTGACTTTC; CDR3 protein: CASTGAGVPGANVLTF; clone size: .; V gene: TRBV6-1; D gene: TRBD2; J gene: TRBJ2-6
CDR3 DNA: TGCGCCAGCATGCGACAGGGGTCCTACGAGCAGTACTTC; CDR3 protein: CASMRQGSYEQYF; clone size: .; V gene: TRBV10-1; D gene: TRBD1; J gene: TRBJ2-7
CDR3 DNA: TGTGCCAGCAGCTTAGCGAACGGGAGGGCCGGTGAGACCCAGTACTTC; CDR3 protein: CASSLANGRAGETQYF; clone size: .; V gene: TRBV7-8; D gene: TRBD2; J gene: TRBJ2-5
CDR3 DNA: TGTGCCAGCAGCCCCATCGGCGGACAGCAAGAGACCCAGTACTTC; CDR3 protein: CASSPIGGQQETQYF; clone size: .; V gene: TRBV7-6; D gene: .; J gene: TRBJ2-5
CDR3 DNA: TGTGCCAGCAGTTTAGGGCGGAGGATGAACACTGAAGCTTTCTTT; CDR3 protein: CASSLGRRMNTEAFF; clone size: .; V gene: TRBV28; D gene: .; J gene: TRBJ1-1
CDR3 DNA: TGTGCCAGCAGTCCCCTGACTAGCGGAAGCACAGATACGCAGTATTTT; CDR3 protein: CASSPLTSGSTDTQYF; clone size: .; V gene: TRBV28; D gene: TRBD2; J gene: TRBJ2-3
CDR3 DNA: TGCAGCGTTGAATCTGGGACTAGCGGGAGAGGGATCTACGAGCAGTACTTC; CDR3 protein: CSVESGTSGRGIYEQYF; clone size: .; V gene: TRBV29-1; D gene: TRBD2; J gene: TRBJ2-7
CDR3 DNA: TGTGCCAGCAGCCCAAGGGGAATGAACACTGAAGCTTTCTTT; CDR3 protein: CASSPRGMNTEAFF; clone size: once; V gene: TRBV5-5; D gene: .; J gene: TRBJ1-1
CDR3 DNA: TGCGCCAGCAGCCAAGAAATTTGGCTATCGGGTCGGGGCTACACCTTC; CDR3 protein: CASSQEIWLSGRGYTF; clone size: .; V gene: TRBV4-1; D gene: .; J gene: TRBJ1-2
CDR3 DNA: TGTGCCAGTAGTCTGACTGATTCTGGAAACACCATATATTTT; CDR3 protein: CASSLTDSGNTIYF; clone size: few; V gene: TRBV19; D gene: .; J gene: TRBJ1-3
CDR3 DNA: TGTGCCAGCAGCTTCACGGACCGAGGGTATGGCTACACCTTC; CDR3 protein: CASSFTDRGYGYTF; clone size: few; V gene: TRBV5-5; D gene: .; J gene: TRBJ1-2
CDR3 DNA: TGCGCCAGCAGCCAAGGGTCCGGTAGCGGTGAGCAGTTCTTC; CDR3 protein: CASSQGSGSGEQFF; clone size: .; V gene: TRBV4-3; D gene: .; J gene: TRBJ2-1
CDR3 DNA: TGTGCCAGCAGCGTAGATTATAACAGGCCGAACTATGGCTACACCTTC; CDR3 protein: CASSVDYNRPNYGYTF; clone size: .; V gene: TRBV9; D gene: .; J gene: TRBJ1-2
CDR3 DNA: TGTGCCAGCAGCCAAGATCCGCGGGGGGAAACGGGGGAGCAGTTCTTC; CDR3 protein: CASSQDPRGETGEQFF; clone size: .; V gene: TRBV4-2; D gene: TRBD2; J gene: TRBJ2-1
CDR3 DNA: TGTGCCAGTAGTATGCAGGGGAGCTCTGGGGCCAACGTCCTGACTTTC; CDR3 protein: CASSMQGSSGANVLTF; clone size: .; V gene: TRBV19; D gene: .; J gene: TRBJ2-6
CDR3 DNA: TGTGCCAGCAGTTTATCGCAGGGCCCCATGAACACTGAAGCTTTCTTT; CDR3 protein: CASSLSQGPMNTEAFF; clone size: .; V gene: TRBV27; D gene: .; J gene: TRBJ1-1